These 27 T cell receptor beta chains were sequenced from one sample in a study of cytomegalovirus exposure and HLA in healthy donors. Vbeta (60) and Jbeta (13) primers were used in the PCR. TCRdb's table, derived via immunoSEQ multiplex PCR, lists solely in-frame clones and lacks some. This repertoire shows about 190,000 clones, around 80% found once; its top ten account for around 1%. Sequencing was carried out using PBMCs. The receptors stem from a woman between 40 and 50 years old in good health and CMV-seronegative.

The chain joins TRBV2 to TRBJ2-1; possible D gene TRBD2, 5 bases. Germline loops: CDR1 SNHLY, CDR2 FYNNEI. Deletions cut 4 bases from V and 5 bases from J, with 15 bases between. The CDR3 runs 15 residues. CDR3 bases: TGTGCCAGCAGTGTGGAGGTGTCGTCCAACAATGAGCAGTTCTTC. Its translation: CASSVEVSSNNEQFF.

CDR3 region: CAWNAGTSGWQFF. The CDR3 bases are TGTGCCTGGAACGCCGGGACTAGCGGTTGGCAGTTCTTC. The rearrangement links TRBV30 to TRBJ2-1, with 11 bases identical to TRBD2. Germline CDR1 is GTSNPN and CDR2 is SVGIG (reference sequence). Unmatched junction bases numbered 8, after V lost 4 bases and J lost 12 bases. The CDR3 has 13 amino acids.

J is TRBJ2-5 and V is TRBV6-7, with no clear D. TRBV6-7 is an ORF, and what it does is uncertain. V lost 9 bases to trimming and J lost 3 bases, with 11 bases between them. This CDR3 contains 12 residues. For the CDR3, the DNA is TGTGCCAGTGCCCGGTTAAAAGAGACCCAGTACTTC. It specifies CASARLKETQYF.

The chain has TRBV7-2 and TRBJ2-3; 12 bases are a match to TRBD2. Germline-derived CDR1 and CDR2 are SGHTA and FQGNSA. V lost 2 bases and J lost 6; bases outside the gene matches: 9. There are 17 residues in the CDR3. The CDR3 coding sequence is TGTGCCAGCAGCTTATGGGCCCTAGCGGGGGGGAAGGATACGCAGTATTTT. As protein: CASSLWALAGGKDTQYF.

The chain employs TRBV18 and TRBJ2-7, with a tentative D call TRBD1 (6 bases). The V gene's germline CDR1 is KGHSH and CDR2 LQKENI. Trimming shortened V by 3 bases and J by 7 bases, and 13 bases separated the two germline ends. This CDR3 region has 13 residues. In DNA, the CDR3 is TGTGCCAGCTCACCGGACAGTACGAGGGAGCAGTACTTC. This translates into CASSPDSTREQYF.

This clone has only a few counts. CDR3: CAWSRQGLSTDTQYF. In DNA, the CDR3 is TGTGCCTGGAGCAGACAGGGTTTGAGCACAGATACGCAGTATTTT. J is TRBJ2-3 and V is TRBV30; 7 bases map to TRBD1. Germline lookup yields CDR1 GTSNPN and CDR2 SVGIG (reference sequence). V lost 3 bases and J lost 0; bases outside the gene matches: 6. The CDR3 consists of 15 residues.

The rearrangement joins TRBV6-1 to TRBJ1-1; D remains ambiguous. V gave up 2 bases and J gave up 1 base, with 8 bases separating them. The V gene's germline CDR1 is MNHNS and CDR2 SASEGT. The CDR3 loop spans 14 amino acids. The CDR3 is CASSEMRENTEAFF. In nucleotides, the CDR3 is TGTGCCAGCAGTGAAATGCGGGAGAACACTGAAGCTTTCTTT.

Notes on this clone: Distinct nucleotide sequences in the sample also encode this CDR3. The genes are TRBV5-1 and TRBJ2-1; D gene unclear. CDR1 SGHRS and CDR2 YFSETQ come from the germline V gene. With 2 bases removed from V and 5 bases from J, the gap between germline ends came to 8 bases. This CDR3 spans 13 amino acids. CDR3: CASSLLADNEQFF. In DNA form, the CDR3 reads TGCGCCAGCAGCTTACTTGCCGACAATGAGCAGTTCTTC.

The chain carries TRBV19 and TRBJ1-1, with D perhaps matching TRBD1 (5 bases). The CDR3 runs to 14 residues. V lost 3 bases, J lost 0 bases, and 8 bases lay in between. The germline V gene encodes CDR1 LNHDA and CDR2 SQIVND (reference sequence). In DNA form, the CDR3 reads TGTGCCAGTAGTATTCAGGGCGTGAACACTGAAGCTTTCTTT. Its protein is CASSIQGVNTEAFF. Full variable domain (outside the CDR3, taken from reference TRBV19 and TRBJ1-1): DGGITQSPKYLFRKEGQNVTLSCEQNLNHDAMYWYRQDPGQGLRLIYYSQIVNDFQKGDIAEGYSVSREKKESFPLTVTSAQKNPTAFYLCASSIQGVNTEAFFGQGTRLTVV.

The V and J genes are TRBV6-4 and TRBJ1-2; 8 bases are a match to TRBD1. Germline V gene lookup returns CDR1 MRHNA and CDR2 SNTAGT. V gave up 2 bases and J gave up 2 bases; unmatched junction bases: 13. CDR3 length: 18 amino acids. The CDR3 DNA reads TGTGCCAGCAGTGACGAGGGAGAGACAGGGGCCCAGAACTATGGCTACACCTTC. Amino acid sequence: CASSDEGETGAQNYGYTF.

V gene TRBV6-6 combines with J gene TRBJ1-5; 9 bases are a match to TRBD1. J gave up 6 bases and V 5 bases, and 11 bases lay outside the gene matches. Germline-derived CDR1 and CDR2 are MNHNY and SVGAGI (reference sequence). The CDR3 sequence is 16 residues long. In DNA, the CDR3 is TGTGCCAGCAGTCCACAACCGGGACAGGGTGGTCAGCCCCAGCATTTT. Amino acid sequence: CASSPQPGQGGQPQHF.

The chain has TRBV5-1 and TRBJ2-1, with 8 bases that match TRBD2. The junction had 10 bases not matched to a gene; V was cut back by 1 base and J by 7 bases. Germline lookup yields CDR1 SGHRS and CDR2 YFSETQ. The CDR3 contains 16 residues. The CDR3 bases are TGCGCCAGCAGCTTGATGGGGGCGGGAGGTGGTAATGAGCAGTTCTTC. Translated, it gives CASSLMGAGGGNEQFF.

This sequence joins TRBV14 and TRBJ2-1; D ambiguous. Trimming shortened V by 4 bases and J by 6 bases, and 4 bases separated the two germline ends. Germline V gene data show CDR1 as SGHDN and CDR2 as FVKESK. The CDR3 sequence is 11 residues long. The CDR3 coding sequence is TGTGCCAGCAGCCCAGGCAATGAGCAGTTCTTC. Amino acid sequence: CASSPGNEQFF.

The chain carries TRBV18 and TRBJ2-5, with D unclear. TRBJ2-7 matches the DNA end more closely, so the J call is doubtful. CDR3 size: 13 residues. Germline V gene sequence: CDR1 KGHSH, CDR2 LQKENI. The CDR3 here is CASSRQVSYEQYF. The DNA of the CDR3 is TGTGCCAGCTCACGGCAGGTCTCCTACGAGCAGTACTTC.

This chain links TRBV7-9 with TRBJ1-4; 7 positions match TRBD1. After removal of 5 bases from V and 0 bases from J, the junction contained 6 bases not matched to a gene. The length of the CDR3 is 16 residues. Per the germline V gene, CDR1 is SEHNR and CDR2 is FQNEAQ (reference sequence). The CDR3 sequence: CASSPQGGSTNEKLFF. In nucleotides, the CDR3 is TGTGCCAGCAGCCCTCAAGGGGGCTCAACTAATGAAAAACTGTTTTTT. Supplemented by reference TRBV7-9 and TRBJ1-4, the full variable domain reads DTGVSQNPRHKITKRGQNVTFRCDPISEHNRLYWYRQTLGQGPEFLTYFQNEAQLEKSRLLSDRFSAERPKGSFSTLEIQRTEQGDSAMYLCASSPQGGSTNEKLFFGSGTQLSVL.

This chain uses TRBV7-3 with TRBJ1-1; tentative D call: TRBD1 (5 bases). V was cut by 2 bases and J by 7 bases, with 17 bases left in between. Germline CDR1 and CDR2: SGHTA and FQGTGA. This CDR3 has 15 amino acids. The CDR3 DNA reads TGTGCCAGCAGCTTACAGGGAGGACCCCTTAATGAAGCTTTCTTT. It encodes CASSLQGGPLNEAFF.

This chain uses TRBV25-1 with TRBJ2-7, with TRBD2 matching over 8 bases. Looked up from germline, CDR1 is MGHDK and CDR2 is SYGVNS. Germline trimming cut 3 bases from V and 7 bases from J; bases unmatched to any gene: 14. This CDR3 spans 16 amino acids. CDR3 region: CASSDLTSASLREQYV. The CDR3 DNA reads TGTGCCAGCAGTGACCTGACTAGCGCTTCCCTTAGGGAGCAGTACGTC.

The chain uses TRBV19 and TRBJ2-1; D unresolved. CDR3 size: 12 residues. The V and J ends lost 7 bases and 6 bases respectively, with 10 bases between them. In germline, CDR1 is LNHDA, CDR2 SQIVND (reference sequence). As DNA, the CDR3 is TGTGCCAGTAACTTACCGGGCAATGAGCAGTTCTTC. As protein: CASNLPGNEQFF. The full variable domain, in which reference TRBV19 and TRBJ2-1 provide the parts outside the CDR3, is DGGITQSPKYLFRKEGQNVTLSCEQNLNHDAMYWYRQDPGQGLRLIYYSQIVNDFQKGDIAEGYSVSREKKESFPLTVTSAQKNPTAFYLCASNLPGNEQFFGPGTRLTVL.

The chain links TRBV15 to TRBJ2-3; possible D gene TRBD2, 6 bases. Germline V CDR1 and CDR2: LNHNV, YYDKDF (reference sequence). V lost 1 base to trimming and J lost 4 bases, with 9 bases between them. The CDR3 runs to 14 residues. CDR3 nucleotides: TGTGCCACCAGCAGAGCCCCGGGAGCAGATACGCAGTATTTT. It yields the protein CATSRAPGADTQYF.

The table lists this clone with a few counts. V usage is TRBV5-4 and J usage is TRBJ2-3; TRBD2 matches 9 bases. The V and J ends lost 1 base and 5 bases, in that order; junction bases with no gene match: 8. This CDR3 is 16 amino acids long. Germline V gives CDR1 SGHNT, CDR2 YYREEE (reference sequence). The CDR3 spells CASSLFGGRAKDTQYF. CDR3 coding DNA: TGTGCCAGCAGCTTGTTCGGCGGGAGGGCCAAAGATACGCAGTATTTT.

This clone was detected only once. V usage is TRBV11-2 and J usage is TRBJ2-1; D ambiguous. V gave up 5 bases and J gave up 9 bases, with 8 bases separating them. The CDR3 contains 11 residues. Germline assignment: CDR1 SGHAT and CDR2 FQNNGV. The chain's CDR3 is CASSLPGEQFF. CDR3 DNA: TGTGCCAGCAGCCTCCCCGGTGAGCAGTTCTTC. Combining the CDR3 with reference TRBV11-2 and TRBJ2-1 gives the whole variable domain EAGVAQSPRYKIIEKRQSVAFWCNPISGHATLYWYQQILGQGPKLLIQFQNNGVVDDSQLPKDRFSAERLKGVDSTLKIQPAKLEDSAVYLCASSLPGEQFFGPGTRLTVL.

V and J are TRBV16 and TRBJ2-7, with 9 bases fitting TRBD1. The CDR3 is made up of 16 amino acids. Germline values: CDR1 KGHSY, CDR2 FQNENV. Trimming cost V 4 bases and J 3 bases; bases outside gene matches: 10. In nucleotides, the CDR3 is TGTGCCAGCAGCCCAAGACAGGGGGTGGCTAACTACGAGCAGTACTTC. Its translation is CASSPRQGVANYEQYF. The full variable domain, completed using reference TRBV16 and TRBJ2-7, is GEEVAQTPKHLVRGEGQKAKLYCAPIKGHSYVFWYQQVLKNEFKFLISFQNENVFDETGMPKERFSAKCLPNSPCSLEIQATKLEDSAVYFCASSPRQGVANYEQYFGPGTRLTVT.

This clone was seen only a few times. J is TRBJ2-7 and V is TRBV6-1, with 9 positions matching TRBD1. Trimming removed 2 bases from V and 3 bases from J; junction bases left unmatched: 5. Germline CDR1 and CDR2: MNHNS and SASEGT. This CDR3 spans 15 amino acids. The CDR3 nucleotides read TGTGCCAGCAGTGAACCCCCGGGACAGGGCTACGAGCAGTACTTC. Its protein is CASSEPPGQGYEQYF.

J is TRBJ1-5 and V is TRBV15, with D unresolved. V lost 0 bases, J lost 7 bases, and 13 bases lay in between. CDR1 is LNHNV, CDR2 YYDKDF, per germline (reference sequence). This CDR3 comprises 15 residues. The CDR3 sequence is CATSRERVRGQPQHF. In nucleotides, the CDR3 is TGTGCCACCAGCAGAGAACGGGTCAGAGGGCAGCCCCAGCATTTT.

The genes are TRBV7-9 and TRBJ2-7, with D tentatively TRBD1 (5 bases). Germline CDR1 reads SEHNR; CDR2 reads FQNEAQ (reference sequence). V lost 5 bases and J lost 2, with 10 bases in between. CDR3 length: 13 residues. For the CDR3, the DNA is TGTGCCAGCAGCGTCGACAGAACCTACGAGCAGTACGTC. Translation gives CASSVDRTYEQYV.

This clone was detected a few times. V is TRBV10-1 and J is TRBJ1-1, with D possibly TRBD1 on 5 matching bases. V lost 6 bases, J lost 8 bases, and 22 bases lay in between. Germline V gene sequence: CDR1 WNHNN, CDR2 SYGVQD (reference sequence). The CDR3 is made up of 15 amino acids. CDR3 bases: TGCGCCAGCAGGGCACCAAGGGGACTGCCCCTGGAAGCTTTCTTT. Its protein is CASRAPRGLPLEAFF.

This clone was observed a single time. This chain links TRBV11-2 with TRBJ1-5, with a tentative D call TRBD1 (5 bases). Germline-derived CDR1 and CDR2 are SGHAT and FQNNGV. V was clipped by 5 bases and J by 0 bases, with 11 bases between them. CDR3 length: 15 amino acids. CDR3 coding DNA: TGTGCCAGCAGCCCGGGGGGGGATAGCAATCAGCCCCAGCATTTT. It encodes CASSPGGDSNQPQHF.